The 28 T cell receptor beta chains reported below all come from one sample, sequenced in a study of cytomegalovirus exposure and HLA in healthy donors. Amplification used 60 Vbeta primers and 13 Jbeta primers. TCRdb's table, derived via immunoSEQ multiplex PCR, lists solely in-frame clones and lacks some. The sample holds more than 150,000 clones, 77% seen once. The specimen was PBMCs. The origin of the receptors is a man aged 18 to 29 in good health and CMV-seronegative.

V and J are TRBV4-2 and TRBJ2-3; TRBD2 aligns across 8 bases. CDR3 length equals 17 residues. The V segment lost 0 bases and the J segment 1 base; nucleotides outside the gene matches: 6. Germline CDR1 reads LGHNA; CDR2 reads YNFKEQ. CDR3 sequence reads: CASSQDRGGLGTDTQYF. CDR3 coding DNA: TGTGCCAGCAGCCAAGATCGCGGGGGGCTCGGCACAGATACGCAGTATTTT.

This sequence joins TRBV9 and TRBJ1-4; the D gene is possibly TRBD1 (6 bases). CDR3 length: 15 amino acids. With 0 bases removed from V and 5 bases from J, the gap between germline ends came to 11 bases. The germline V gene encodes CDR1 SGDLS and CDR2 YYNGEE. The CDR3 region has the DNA TGTGCCAGCAGCGTAGGGCAGGGGTCGAATGAAAAACTGTTTTTT. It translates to CASSVGQGSNEKLFF.

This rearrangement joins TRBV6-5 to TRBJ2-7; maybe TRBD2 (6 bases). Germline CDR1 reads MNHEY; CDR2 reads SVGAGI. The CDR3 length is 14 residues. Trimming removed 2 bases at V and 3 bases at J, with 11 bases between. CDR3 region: CASSYRQGGYEQYF. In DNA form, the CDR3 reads TGTGCCAGCAGTTACAGGCAGGGAGGCTACGAGCAGTACTTC.

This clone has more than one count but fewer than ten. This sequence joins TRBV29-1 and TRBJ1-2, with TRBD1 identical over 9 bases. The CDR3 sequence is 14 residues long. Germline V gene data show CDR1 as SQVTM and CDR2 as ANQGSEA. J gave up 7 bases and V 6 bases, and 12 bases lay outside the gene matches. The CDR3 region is CSVGVGTGLFGYTF. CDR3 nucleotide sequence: TGCAGCGTAGGAGTGGGGACAGGGCTGTTTGGCTACACCTTC.

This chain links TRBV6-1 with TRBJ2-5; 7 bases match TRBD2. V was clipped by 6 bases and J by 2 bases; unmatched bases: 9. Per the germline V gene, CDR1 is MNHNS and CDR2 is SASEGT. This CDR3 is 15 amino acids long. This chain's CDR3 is CASRPYLAGQETQYF. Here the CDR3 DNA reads TGTGCCAGCAGACCGTACTTAGCGGGTCAAGAGACCCAGTACTTC.

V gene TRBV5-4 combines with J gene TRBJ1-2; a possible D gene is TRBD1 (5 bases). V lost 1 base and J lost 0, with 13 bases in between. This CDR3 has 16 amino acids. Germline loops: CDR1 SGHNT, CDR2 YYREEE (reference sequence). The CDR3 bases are TGTGCCAGCAGCTTGCAGGGCCAGGTAACTAACTATGGCTACACCTTC. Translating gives CASSLQGQVTNYGYTF.

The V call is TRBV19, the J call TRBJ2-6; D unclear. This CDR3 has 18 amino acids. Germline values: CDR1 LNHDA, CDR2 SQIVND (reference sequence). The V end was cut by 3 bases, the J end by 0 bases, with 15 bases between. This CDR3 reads CASSISVADNSGANVLTF. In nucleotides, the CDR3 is TGTGCCAGTAGTATTTCGGTGGCAGACAACTCTGGGGCCAACGTCCTGACTTTC.

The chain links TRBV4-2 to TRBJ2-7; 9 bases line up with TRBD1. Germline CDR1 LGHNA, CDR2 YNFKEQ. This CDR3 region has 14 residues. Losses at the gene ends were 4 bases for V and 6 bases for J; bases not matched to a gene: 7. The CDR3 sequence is CASSRDREASEQYF. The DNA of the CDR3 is TGTGCCAGCAGCCGGGACAGGGAGGCCTCCGAGCAGTACTTC.

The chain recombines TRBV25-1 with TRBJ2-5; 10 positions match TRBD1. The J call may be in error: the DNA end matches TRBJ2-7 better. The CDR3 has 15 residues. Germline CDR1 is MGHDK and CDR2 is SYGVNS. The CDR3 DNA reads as TGTGCCAGCAGTGTACCCGGGACAGGGGCCTACGAGCAGTACTTC. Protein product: CASSVPGTGAYEQYF.

CDR3: CASSLRFTQYF. The CDR3 DNA sequence: TGTGCCAGCAGCCTACGCTTTACCCAGTACTTC. The chain is built from TRBV6-7 and TRBJ2-5; D is undetermined. TRBV6-7 has ORF status, its function being uncertain. The germline V and J ends were trimmed by 6 bases and 8 bases, with 10 bases remaining between them. The CDR3 is made up of 11 amino acids.

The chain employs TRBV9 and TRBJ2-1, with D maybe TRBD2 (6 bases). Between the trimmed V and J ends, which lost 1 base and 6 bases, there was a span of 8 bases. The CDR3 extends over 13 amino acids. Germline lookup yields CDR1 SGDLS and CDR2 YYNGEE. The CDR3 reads CASSVISGNEQFF. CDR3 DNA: TGTGCCAGCAGCGTAATTAGCGGCAATGAGCAGTTCTTC.

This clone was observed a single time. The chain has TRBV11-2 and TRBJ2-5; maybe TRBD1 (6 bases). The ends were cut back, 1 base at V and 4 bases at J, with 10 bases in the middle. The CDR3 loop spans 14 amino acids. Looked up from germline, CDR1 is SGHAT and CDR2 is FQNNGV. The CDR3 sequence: CASSLGPRGETQYF. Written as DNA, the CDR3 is TGTGCCAGCAGCTTAGGGCCCAGGGGAGAGACCCAGTACTTC. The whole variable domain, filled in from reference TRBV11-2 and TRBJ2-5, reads EAGVAQSPRYKIIEKRQSVAFWCNPISGHATLYWYQQILGQGPKLLIQFQNNGVVDDSQLPKDRFSAERLKGVDSTLKIQPAKLEDSAVYLCASSLGPRGETQYFGPGTRLLVL.

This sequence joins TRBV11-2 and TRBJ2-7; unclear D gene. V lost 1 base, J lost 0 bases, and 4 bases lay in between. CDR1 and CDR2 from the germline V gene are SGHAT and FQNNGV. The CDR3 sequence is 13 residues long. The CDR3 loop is CASSLARSYEQYF. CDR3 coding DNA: TGTGCCAGCAGCTTAGCCCGCTCCTACGAGCAGTACTTC.

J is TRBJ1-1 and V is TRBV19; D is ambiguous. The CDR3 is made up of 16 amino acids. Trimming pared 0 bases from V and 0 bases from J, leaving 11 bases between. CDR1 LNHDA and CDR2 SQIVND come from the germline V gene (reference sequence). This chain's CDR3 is CASSIDGGRLNTEAFF. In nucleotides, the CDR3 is TGTGCCAGTAGTATAGATGGCGGCAGACTGAACACTGAAGCTTTCTTT.

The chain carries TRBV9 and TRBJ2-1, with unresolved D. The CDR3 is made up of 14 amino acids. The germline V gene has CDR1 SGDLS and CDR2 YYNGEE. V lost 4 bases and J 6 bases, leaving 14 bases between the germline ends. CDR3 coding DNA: TGTGCCAGCAGCTATGGTTCCACCGGCAATGAGCAGTTCTTC. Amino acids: CASSYGSTGNEQFF.

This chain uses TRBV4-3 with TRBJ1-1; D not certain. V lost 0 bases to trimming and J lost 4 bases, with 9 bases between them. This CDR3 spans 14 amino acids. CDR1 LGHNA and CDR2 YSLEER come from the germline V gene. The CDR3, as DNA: TGCGCCAGCAGCCAAGACGCGAAGTCCACTGAAGCTTTCTTT. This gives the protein CASSQDAKSTEAFF.

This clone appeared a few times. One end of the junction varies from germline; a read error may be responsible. The CDR3 nucleotides are TGTGCCAGCAGCCAAGAGGCAGGGGTAGGGCCTTTGAACTTC. The encoded protein is CASSQEAGVGPLNF. V usage is TRBV14 and J usage is TRBJ2-7; a weak D match, TRBD1 (6 bases). This CDR3 spans 14 amino acids. Germline CDR1 SGHDN, CDR2 FVKESK.

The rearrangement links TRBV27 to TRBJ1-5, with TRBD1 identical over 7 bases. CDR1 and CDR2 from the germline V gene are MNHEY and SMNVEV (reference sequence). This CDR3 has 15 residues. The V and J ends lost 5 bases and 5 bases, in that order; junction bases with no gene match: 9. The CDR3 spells CASSPTGEVDQPQHF. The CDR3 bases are TGTGCCAGCAGTCCTACAGGGGAAGTGGATCAGCCCCAGCATTTT.

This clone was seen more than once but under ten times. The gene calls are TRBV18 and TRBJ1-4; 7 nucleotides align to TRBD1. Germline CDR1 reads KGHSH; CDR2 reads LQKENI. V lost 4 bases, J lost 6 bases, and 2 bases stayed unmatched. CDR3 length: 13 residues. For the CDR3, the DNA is TGTGCCAGCTCACAGGGGGCTTATGAAAAACTGTTTTTT. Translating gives CASSQGAYEKLFF.

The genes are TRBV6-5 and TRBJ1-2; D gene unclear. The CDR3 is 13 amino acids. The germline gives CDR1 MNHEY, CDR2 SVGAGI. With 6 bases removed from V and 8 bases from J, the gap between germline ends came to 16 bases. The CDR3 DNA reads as TGTGCCAGCAGCCCTACGAGGGTGGGCGGCTACACCTTC. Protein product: CASSPTRVGGYTF.

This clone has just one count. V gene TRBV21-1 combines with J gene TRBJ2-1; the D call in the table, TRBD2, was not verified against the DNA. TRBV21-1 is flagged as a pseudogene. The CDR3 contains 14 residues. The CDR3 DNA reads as TGTGCCAGGGGGGGGTCGGGAGCACACAATGAGCAGTTCTTC. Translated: CARGGSGAHNEQFF.

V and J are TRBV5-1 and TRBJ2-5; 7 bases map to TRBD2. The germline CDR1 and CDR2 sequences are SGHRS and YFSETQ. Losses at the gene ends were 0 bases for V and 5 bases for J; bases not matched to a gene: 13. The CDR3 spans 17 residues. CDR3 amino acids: CASSLEGRETIWETQYF. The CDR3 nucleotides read TGCGCCAGCAGCTTGGAGGGGCGGGAGACGATCTGGGAGACCCAGTACTTC.

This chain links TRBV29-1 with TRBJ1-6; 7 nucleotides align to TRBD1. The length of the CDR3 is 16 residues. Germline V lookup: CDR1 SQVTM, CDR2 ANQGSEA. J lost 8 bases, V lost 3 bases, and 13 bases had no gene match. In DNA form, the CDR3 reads TGCAGCGTTGACCCCACCCGACAGGGTAGGGATTCACCCCTCCACTTT. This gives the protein CSVDPTRQGRDSPLHF.

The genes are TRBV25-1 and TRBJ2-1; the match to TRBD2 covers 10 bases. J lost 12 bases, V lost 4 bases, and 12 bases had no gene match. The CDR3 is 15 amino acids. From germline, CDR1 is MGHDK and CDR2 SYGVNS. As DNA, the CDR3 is TGTGCCAGCAGTGGGACTAGCGGAAGCTCCCGGTCGCAGTTCTTC. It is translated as CASSGTSGSSRSQFF.

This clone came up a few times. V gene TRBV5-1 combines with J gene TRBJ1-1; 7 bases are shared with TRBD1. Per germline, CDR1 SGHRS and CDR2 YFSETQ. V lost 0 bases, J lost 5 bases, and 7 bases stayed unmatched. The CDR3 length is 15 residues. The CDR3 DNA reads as TGCGCCAGCAGCTTGGGGGACAGTCGCTGGACTGAAGCTTTCTTT. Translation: CASSLGDSRWTEAFF.

CDR3 coding DNA: TGTGCCAGCAGCTTAGCGAGAGCAGGGCCCCCCTACGAGCAGTACTTC. It codes for CASSLARAGPPYEQYF. The genes are TRBV7-2 and TRBJ2-7, with D possibly matching TRBD1 (5 bases). Trimming took 0 bases from V and 2 from J, leaving 14 bases between them. The CDR3 runs 16 residues. Germline CDR1 SGHTA, CDR2 FQGNSA.

CDR3 region: CASRVGGAETQYF. The CDR3, as DNA: TGTGCCAGCAGGGTGGGGGGGGCCGAGACCCAGTACTTC. This rearrangement joins TRBV25-1 to TRBJ2-5; maybe TRBD2 (7 bases). The germline gives CDR1 MGHDK, CDR2 SYGVNS. The CDR3 has 13 amino acids. Trimming removed 6 bases at V and 5 bases at J, with 13 bases between.

The DNA of the CDR3 is TGTGCCAGCAGCCCCCCGGGGATAACTAATGAAAAACTGTTTTTT. Encoded protein: CASSPPGITNEKLFF. The rearrangement links TRBV7-9 to TRBJ1-4; D unresolved. The ends were cut back, 5 bases at V and 1 base at J, with 11 bases in the middle. Germline V gives CDR1 SEHNR, CDR2 FQNEAQ (reference sequence). CDR3 size: 15 residues. Full variable domain (remainder filled in from reference TRBV7-9 and TRBJ1-4): DTGVSQNPRHKITKRGQNVTFRCDPISEHNRLYWYRQTLGQGPEFLTYFQNEAQLEKSRLLSDRFSAERPKGSFSTLEIQRTEQGDSAMYLCASSPPGITNEKLFFGSGTQLSVL.